These 8 T cell receptor beta chains came from one sample sequenced in a study of blood T cell repertoires in COVID-19. Sequenced by immunoSEQ multiplex PCR; TCRdb stores in-frame clones only, minus some. The sample records more than 95,000 clones, 70% to 90% being singletons. Material for sequencing was peripheral blood. These receptors were obtained from a human donor in a cohort sampled during active COVID-19.

The chain links TRBV30 to TRBJ2-5, with D perhaps TRBD2 (6 bases). CDR3 size: 13 residues. CDR1 and CDR2 (germline): GTSNPN, SVGIG (reference sequence). V gave up 2 bases and J gave up 5 bases, with 12 bases separating them. CDR3 sequence (DNA): TGTGCCTGGAGTTGGGGGGTTGTGGAGACCCAGTACTTC. It yields the protein CAWSWGVVETQYF.

The chain uses TRBV6-5 and TRBJ1-5, with 10 bases matching TRBD1. There are 15 residues in the CDR3. After removal of 7 bases from V and 2 bases from J, the junction contained 5 bases not matched to a gene. Germline CDR1 is MNHEY and CDR2 is SVGAGI. In nucleotides, the CDR3 is TGTGCCAGCACCTCCGGGACAGGGGGCAATCAGCCCCAGCATTTT. Translating it yields CASTSGTGGNQPQHF.

This clone appeared a single time. The V gene is TRBV6-2 or TRBV6-3, the J gene TRBJ2-7, with a tentative D call TRBD1 (5 bases). Germline CDR1 reads MNHEY; CDR2 reads SVGEGT. V was shortened by 7 bases and J by 4 bases, with 20 bases between the two germline ends. The CDR3 contains 15 residues. This CDR3 reads CASIPGSGLRYEQYF. The CDR3 region has the DNA TGTGCCAGCATCCCCGGTTCAGGGCTTCGGTACGAGCAGTACTTC.

The rearrangement uses TRBV19 and TRBJ1-2; D might be TRBD1 (6 bases). Looked up from germline, CDR1 is LNHDA and CDR2 is SQIVND (reference sequence). The CDR3 sequence is 14 residues long. The V end lost 6 bases, the J end lost 0 bases, and 11 bases lay between the germline ends. The CDR3 sequence is CASRLGTTNYGYTF. The CDR3 DNA reads as TGTGCCAGTAGACTCGGGACAACTAACTATGGCTACACCTTC.

The chain couples TRBV10-3 to TRBJ2-1, with TRBD1 as a possible D gene (6 bases). The CDR3 has 14 residues. V lost 8 bases, J lost 9 bases, and 20 bases lay in between. Germline CDR1 is ENHRY and CDR2 is SYGVKD. CDR3 coding DNA: TGTGCCATCGGGCGAGATAGACGAGGGGGTGAGCAGTTCTTC. Translation: CAIGRDRRGGEQFF.

The chain uses TRBV13 and TRBJ2-3; 9 nucleotides agree with TRBD2. With 5 bases clipped from V and 4 bases from J, the junction kept 10 bases outside the gene matches. Germline lookup yields CDR1 PRHDT and CDR2 FYEKMQ (reference sequence). The CDR3 spans 16 residues. The CDR3 is CASSQRVAGDADTQYF. The CDR3 DNA sequence: TGTGCCAGCAGCCAAAGGGTAGCGGGAGATGCAGATACGCAGTATTTT.

The CDR3 DNA follows: TGTGCCAGCAGCCCGCTAGCGGGGGTGGCCTACAATGAGCAGTTCTTC. This codes for CASSPLAGVAYNEQFF. The gene calls are TRBV11-2 and TRBJ2-1; TRBD2 matches 10 bases. The germline V gene has CDR1 SGHAT and CDR2 FQNNGV. J lost 2 bases, V lost 5 bases, and 6 bases had no gene match. This CDR3 contains 16 residues.

This chain links TRBV3-1 (or the pseudogene TRBV3-2) with TRBJ1-2; D ambiguous. The length of the CDR3 is 14 residues. Germline V gives CDR1 LGHDT, CDR2 YNNKEL (reference sequence). V lost 4 bases and J lost 2, with 11 bases in between. CDR3 region: CASSLRGSNYGYTF. CDR3 sequence (DNA): TGTGCCAGCAGCCTTAGAGGATCGAACTATGGCTACACCTTC.